The clone carrying this TCR beta chain occurred a few times. This specimen comes from a study of T-cell reconstitution after alpha-beta-depleted transplantation in children. Germline lookup yields CDR1 SGHTA and CDR2 FQGNSA. The CDR3 contains 14 residues. V was trimmed by 2 bases and J by 2 bases, leaving 10 bases between them. Researchers prepared the TCRbeta library using unique molecular identifiers, the study reports. TCRdb itself ran the PCR reads through MiXCR, one entry per CDR3 protein. The table shows around 410,000 distinct CDR3 sequences, with about 11% occurring only once. Sequenced here: PBMCs from the stem cell graft donor, sampled from the stem cell graft. This clonotype was obtained from a human donor who donated a stem cell graft to a child with acute myeloid leukemia. This chain joins TRBV7-2 and TRBJ2-7, with D maybe TRBD2 (5 bases). This CDR3 is CASSLPGKPYEQYF. The CDR3 DNA is TGTGCCAGCAGCTTACCCGGGAAGCCCTACGAGCAGTACTTC.